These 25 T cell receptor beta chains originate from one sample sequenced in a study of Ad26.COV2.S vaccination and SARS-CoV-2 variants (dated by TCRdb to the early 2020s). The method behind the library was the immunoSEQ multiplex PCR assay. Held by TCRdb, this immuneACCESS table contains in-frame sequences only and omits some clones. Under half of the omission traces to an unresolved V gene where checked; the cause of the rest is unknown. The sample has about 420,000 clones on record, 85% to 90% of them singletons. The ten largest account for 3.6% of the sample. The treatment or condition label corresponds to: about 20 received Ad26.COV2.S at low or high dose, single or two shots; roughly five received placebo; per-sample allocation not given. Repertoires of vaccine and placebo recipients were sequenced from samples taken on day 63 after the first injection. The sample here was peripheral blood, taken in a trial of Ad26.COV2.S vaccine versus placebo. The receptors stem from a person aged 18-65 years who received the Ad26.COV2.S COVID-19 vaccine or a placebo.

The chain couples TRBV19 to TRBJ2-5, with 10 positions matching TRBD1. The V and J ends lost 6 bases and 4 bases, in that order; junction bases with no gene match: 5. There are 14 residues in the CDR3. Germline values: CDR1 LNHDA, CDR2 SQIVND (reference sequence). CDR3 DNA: TGTGCCAGTAGCCCGGGACAGGGGATAGAGACCCAGTACTTC. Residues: CASSPGQGIETQYF.

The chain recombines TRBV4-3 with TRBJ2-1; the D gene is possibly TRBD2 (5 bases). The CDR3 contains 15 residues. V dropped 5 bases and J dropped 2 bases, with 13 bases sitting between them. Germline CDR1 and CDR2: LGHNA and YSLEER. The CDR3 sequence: CASSDGVGTYNEQFF. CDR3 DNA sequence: TGCGCCAGCAGCGACGGGGTGGGCACCTACAATGAGCAGTTCTTC.

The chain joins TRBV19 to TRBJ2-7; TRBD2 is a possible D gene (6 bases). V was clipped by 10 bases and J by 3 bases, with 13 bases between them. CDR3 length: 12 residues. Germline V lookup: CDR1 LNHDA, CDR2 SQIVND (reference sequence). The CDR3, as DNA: TGTGCCACAACGGGGGATTACTACGAGCAGTACTTC. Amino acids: CATTGDYYEQYF. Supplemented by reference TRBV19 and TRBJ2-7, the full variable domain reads DGGITQSPKYLFRKEGQNVTLSCEQNLNHDAMYWYRQDPGQGLRLIYYSQIVNDFQKGDIAEGYSVSREKKESFPLTVTSAQKNPTAFYLCATTGDYYEQYFGPGTRLTVT.

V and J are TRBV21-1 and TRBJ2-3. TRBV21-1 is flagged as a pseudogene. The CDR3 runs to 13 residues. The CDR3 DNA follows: TGTGCCAGCAGCAAAAAGGCACCAGATACGCAGTATTTT. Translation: CASSKKAPDTQYF.

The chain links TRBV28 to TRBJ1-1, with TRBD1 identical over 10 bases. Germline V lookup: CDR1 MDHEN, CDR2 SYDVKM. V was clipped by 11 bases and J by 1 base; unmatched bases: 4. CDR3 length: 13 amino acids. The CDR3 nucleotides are TGTGCCGGACAGGGGGGGCAGAACACTGAAGCTTTCTTT. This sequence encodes CAGQGGQNTEAFF.

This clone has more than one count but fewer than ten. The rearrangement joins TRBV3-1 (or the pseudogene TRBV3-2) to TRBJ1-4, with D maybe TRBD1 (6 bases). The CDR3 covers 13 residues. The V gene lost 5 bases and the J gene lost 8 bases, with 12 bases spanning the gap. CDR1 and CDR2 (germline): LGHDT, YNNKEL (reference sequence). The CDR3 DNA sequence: TGTGCCAGCAGCACCCGAGGGGGGGAAAAACTGTTTTTT. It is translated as CASSTRGGEKLFF.

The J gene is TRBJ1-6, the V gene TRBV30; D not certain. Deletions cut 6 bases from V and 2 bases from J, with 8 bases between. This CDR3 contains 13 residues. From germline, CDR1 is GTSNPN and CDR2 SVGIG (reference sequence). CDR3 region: CACRVTYNSPLHF. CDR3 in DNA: TGTGCCTGTCGGGTCACCTATAATTCACCCCTCCACTTT.

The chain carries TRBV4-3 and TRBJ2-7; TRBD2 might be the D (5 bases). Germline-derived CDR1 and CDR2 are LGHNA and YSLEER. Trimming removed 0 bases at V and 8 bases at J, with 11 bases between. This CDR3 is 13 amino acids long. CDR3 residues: CASSQDDGIKQYF. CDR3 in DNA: TGCGCCAGCAGCCAAGATGACGGGATTAAGCAGTACTTC.

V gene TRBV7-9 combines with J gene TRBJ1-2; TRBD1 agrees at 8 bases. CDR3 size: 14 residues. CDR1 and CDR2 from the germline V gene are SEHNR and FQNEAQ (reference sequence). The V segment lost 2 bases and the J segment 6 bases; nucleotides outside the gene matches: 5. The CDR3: CASSLSTGGDGYTF. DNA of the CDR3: TGTGCCAGCAGCTTATCAACAGGGGGTGATGGCTACACCTTC.

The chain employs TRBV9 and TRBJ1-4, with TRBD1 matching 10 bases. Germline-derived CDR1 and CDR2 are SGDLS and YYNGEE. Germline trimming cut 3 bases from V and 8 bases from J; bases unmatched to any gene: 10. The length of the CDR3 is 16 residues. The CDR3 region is CASSDYPGQGREKLFF. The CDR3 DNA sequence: TGTGCCAGCAGCGACTATCCGGGACAGGGGAGGGAAAAACTGTTTTTT. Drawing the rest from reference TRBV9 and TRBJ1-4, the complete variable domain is DSGVTQTPKHLITATGQRVTLRCSPRSGDLSVYWYQQSLDQGLQFLIQYYNGEERAKGNILERFSAQQFPDLHSELNLSSLELGDSALYFCASSDYPGQGREKLFFGSGTQLSVL.

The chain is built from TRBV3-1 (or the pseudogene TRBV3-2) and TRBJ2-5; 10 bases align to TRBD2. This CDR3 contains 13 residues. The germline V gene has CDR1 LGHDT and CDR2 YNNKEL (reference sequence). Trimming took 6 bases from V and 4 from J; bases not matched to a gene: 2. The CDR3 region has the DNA TGTGCCAGCAGTTGGACTAGCGGAGAGACCCAGTACTTC. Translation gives CASSWTSGETQYF.

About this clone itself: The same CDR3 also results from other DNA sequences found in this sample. CDR3 in DNA: TGTGCCAGCAGTCCAAACACCGGGGAGCTGTTTTTT. Residues: CASSPNTGELFF. This chain links TRBV12-3 or TRBV12-4 with TRBJ2-2; D is unclear. This CDR3 contains 12 residues. Trimming removed 5 bases at V and 2 bases at J, with 3 bases between.

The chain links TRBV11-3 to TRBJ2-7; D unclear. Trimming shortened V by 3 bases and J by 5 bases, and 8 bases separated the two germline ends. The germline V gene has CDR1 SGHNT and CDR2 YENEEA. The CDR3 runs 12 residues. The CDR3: CASSLNPHEQYF. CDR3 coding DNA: TGTGCCAGCAGCTTGAATCCGCACGAGCAGTACTTC.

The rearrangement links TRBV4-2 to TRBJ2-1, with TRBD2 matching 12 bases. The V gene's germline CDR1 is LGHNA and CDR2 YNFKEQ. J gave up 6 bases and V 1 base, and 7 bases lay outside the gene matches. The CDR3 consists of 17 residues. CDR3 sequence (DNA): TGTGCCAGCAGCCAAGGGACTAGCGGGGTGGTGTTCAATGAGCAGTTCTTC. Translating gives CASSQGTSGVVFNEQFF.

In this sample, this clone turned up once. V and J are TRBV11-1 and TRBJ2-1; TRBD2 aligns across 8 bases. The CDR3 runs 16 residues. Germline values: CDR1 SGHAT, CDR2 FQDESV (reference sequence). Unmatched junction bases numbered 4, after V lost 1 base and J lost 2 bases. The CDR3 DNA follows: TGTGCCAGCAGCTTAGTCGGGGGGGCCACCTACAATGAGCAGTTCTTC. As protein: CASSLVGGATYNEQFF.

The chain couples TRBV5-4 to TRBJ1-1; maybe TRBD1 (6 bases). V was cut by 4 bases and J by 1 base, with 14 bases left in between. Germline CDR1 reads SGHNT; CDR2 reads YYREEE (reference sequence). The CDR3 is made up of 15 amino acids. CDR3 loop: CASSRGTNQNTEAFF. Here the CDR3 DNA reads TGTGCCAGCAGCAGGGGGACAAACCAGAACACTGAAGCTTTCTTT.

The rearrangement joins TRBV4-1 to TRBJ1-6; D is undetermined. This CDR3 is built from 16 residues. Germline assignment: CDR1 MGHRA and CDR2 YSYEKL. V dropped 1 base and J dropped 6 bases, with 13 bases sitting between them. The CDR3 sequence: CASSQVYGTVNSPLHF. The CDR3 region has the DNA TGCGCCAGCAGCCAAGTCTACGGAACAGTTAATTCACCCCTCCACTTT.

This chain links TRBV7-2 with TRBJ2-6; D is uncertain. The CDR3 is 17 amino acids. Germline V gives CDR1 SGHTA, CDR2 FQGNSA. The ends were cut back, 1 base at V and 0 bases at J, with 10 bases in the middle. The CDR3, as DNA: TGTGCCAGCAGCTTAGGTAACAGACTCTCTGGGGCCAACGTCCTGACTTTC. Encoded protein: CASSLGNRLSGANVLTF.

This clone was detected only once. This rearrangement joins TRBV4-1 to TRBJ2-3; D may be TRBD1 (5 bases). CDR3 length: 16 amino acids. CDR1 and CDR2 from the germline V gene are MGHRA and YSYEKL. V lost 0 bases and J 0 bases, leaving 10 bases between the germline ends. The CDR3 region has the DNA TGCGCCAGCAGCCAAGAAGGCAGGGCTAGCACAGATACGCAGTATTTT. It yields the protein CASSQEGRASTDTQYF.

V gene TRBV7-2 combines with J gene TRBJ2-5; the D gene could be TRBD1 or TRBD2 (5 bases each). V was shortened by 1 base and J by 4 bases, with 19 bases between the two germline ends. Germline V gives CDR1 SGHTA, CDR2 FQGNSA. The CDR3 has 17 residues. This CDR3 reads CASSLVGDRFGGETQYF. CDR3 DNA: TGTGCCAGCAGCTTAGTGGGGGACCGCTTTGGGGGAGAGACCCAGTACTTC.

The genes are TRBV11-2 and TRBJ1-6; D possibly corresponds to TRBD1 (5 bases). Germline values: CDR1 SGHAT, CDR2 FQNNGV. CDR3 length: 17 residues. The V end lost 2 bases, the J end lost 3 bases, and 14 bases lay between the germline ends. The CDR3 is CASSLTPGQDYNSPLHF. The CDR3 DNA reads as TGTGCCAGCAGCTTAACCCCAGGGCAGGACTATAATTCACCCCTCCACTTT. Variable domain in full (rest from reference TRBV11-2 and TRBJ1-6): EAGVAQSPRYKIIEKRQSVAFWCNPISGHATLYWYQQILGQGPKLLIQFQNNGVVDDSQLPKDRFSAERLKGVDSTLKIQPAKLEDSAVYLCASSLTPGQDYNSPLHFGNGTRLTVT.

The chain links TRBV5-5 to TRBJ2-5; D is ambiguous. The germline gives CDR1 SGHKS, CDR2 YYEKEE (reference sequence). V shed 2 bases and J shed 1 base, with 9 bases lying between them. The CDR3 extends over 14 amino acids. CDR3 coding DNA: TGTGCCAGCAGCTTAGGTAGGGCCCAAGAGACCCAGTACTTC. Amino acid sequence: CASSLGRAQETQYF.

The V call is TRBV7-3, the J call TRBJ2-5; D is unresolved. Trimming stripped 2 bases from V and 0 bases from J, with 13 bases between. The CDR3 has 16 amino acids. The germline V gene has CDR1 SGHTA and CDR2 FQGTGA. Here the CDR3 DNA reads TGTGCCAGCAGCTTAGGGCGGCTAGGCCACCAAGAGACCCAGTACTTC. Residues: CASSLGRLGHQETQYF. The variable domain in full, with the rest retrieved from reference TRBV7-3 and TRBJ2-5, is GAGVSQTPSNKVTEKGKYVELRCDPISGHTALYWYRQSLGQGPEFLIYFQGTGAADDSGLPNDRFFAVRPEGSVSTLKIQRTERGDSAVYLCASSLGRLGHQETQYFGPGTRLLVL.

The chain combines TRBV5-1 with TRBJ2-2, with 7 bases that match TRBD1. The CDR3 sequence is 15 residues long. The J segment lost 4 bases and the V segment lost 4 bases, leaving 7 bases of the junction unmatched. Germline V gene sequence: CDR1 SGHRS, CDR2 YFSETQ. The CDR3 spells CASSRDSYFTGELFF. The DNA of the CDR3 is TGCGCCAGCAGCCGGGACAGCTATTTCACCGGGGAGCTGTTTTTT.

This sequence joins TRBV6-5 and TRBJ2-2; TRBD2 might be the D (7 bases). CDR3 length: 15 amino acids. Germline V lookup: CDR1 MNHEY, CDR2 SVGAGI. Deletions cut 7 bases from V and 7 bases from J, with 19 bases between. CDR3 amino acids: CASTWAGAPGGELFF. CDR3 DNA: TGTGCCAGCACTTGGGCGGGGGCTCCCGGCGGGGAGCTGTTTTTT.